The next 22 T cell receptor beta chains were all read from a single sample in a study of T cells after posttransplantation cyclophosphamide. Generated by immunoSEQ multiplex PCR, the TCRdb table keeps only in-frame clones and is missing some. The table lists 25,000 to 35,000 clones, roughly 90% of them singletons. Sequencing was done on a sample of PBMCs. The receptors derive from a woman aged 40 to 50 with a blood cancer, CMV-positive, and with a related stem cell donor.

Notes on this clone: One junction end disagrees with the germline gene, perhaps due to a read error. Other DNA sequences in this specimen translate into the identical CDR3. The V gene is TRBV6-5, the J gene TRBJ1-6; D uncertain. Per germline, CDR1 MNHEY and CDR2 SVGAGI. The CDR3 is 14 residues long. The chain's CDR3 is CASSYSRDNSPLHF. DNA of the CDR3: TGTGCCAGCAGTTACTCTCGGGATAATTCCCCCCTCCACTTT.

In its sample, this clone was seen once. The gene calls are TRBV23-1 and TRBJ1-5; D ambiguous. TRBV23-1 is an ORF, and what it does is uncertain. Trimming removed 5 bases at V and 0 bases at J, with 23 bases between. The CDR3 covers 19 residues. CDR3 amino acids: CASSAREPGISRSNQPQHF. For the CDR3, the DNA is TGCGCCAGCAGTGCCCGGGAACCCGGGATTAGTCGTAGCAATCAGCCCCAGCATTTT.

This clone appeared a single time. This rearrangement joins TRBV9 to TRBJ2-7; a weak D match, TRBD2 (6 bases). From germline, CDR1 is SGDLS and CDR2 YYNGEE. The CDR3 extends over 14 amino acids. Trimming took off 3 bases at V and 7 bases at J, with 17 bases between the two ends. DNA of the CDR3: TGTGCCAGCAGCGAGGCGGGATCCGTGAGGGAGCAGTACTTC. This codes for CASSEAGSVREQYF.

The chain links TRBV6-5 to TRBJ2-3, with TRBD1 matching 10 bases. Germline V gene data show CDR1 as MNHEY and CDR2 as SVGAGI. This CDR3 spans 15 amino acids. J lost 4 bases, V lost 0 bases, and 1 base had no gene match. The CDR3 loop is CASSYSTGGSDTQYF. The CDR3 DNA follows: TGTGCCAGCAGTTACTCGACAGGGGGCTCAGATACGCAGTATTTT.

The chain combines TRBV7-6 with TRBJ2-7, with 8 nucleotides matching TRBD2. The ends lost 5 bases at V and 2 bases at J; junction bases unmatched: 5. The CDR3 runs 14 residues. Germline CDR1 is SGHVS and CDR2 is FNYEAQ. CDR3 in amino acids: CASSPGGATYEQYF. Here the CDR3 DNA reads TGTGCCAGCAGCCCGGGGGGGGCCACCTACGAGCAGTACTTC.

As for this clone: Other DNA sequences in this specimen translate into the identical CDR3. The CDR3 coding sequence is TGTGCCAGCAGCTTAGACGGAGATTCACCCCTCCACTTT. Translating gives CASSLDGDSPLHF. The V gene is TRBV7-8, the J gene TRBJ1-6; no clear D gene. The CDR3 contains 13 residues. The V end was cut by 1 base, the J end by 8 bases, with 6 bases between. Germline assignment: CDR1 SGHVS and CDR2 FQNEAQ.

The rearrangement joins TRBV6-5 to TRBJ1-2, with 9 nucleotides matching TRBD1. Germline trimming cut 5 bases from V and 7 bases from J; bases unmatched to any gene: 8. From germline, CDR1 is MNHEY and CDR2 SVGAGI. The CDR3 runs to 14 residues. CDR3 DNA: TGTGCCAGCAGTCGGGACAGGGCCCTGAGTGGCTACACCTTC. This translates into CASSRDRALSGYTF.

This clone was counted once. V gene TRBV4-2 combines with J gene TRBJ1-2, with TRBD1 identical over 9 bases. The CDR3 runs 15 residues. Trimming cost V 4 bases and J 4 bases; bases outside gene matches: 7. Germline V gene lookup returns CDR1 LGHNA and CDR2 YNFKEQ. This CDR3 reads CASSPRQGVPYGYTF. For the CDR3, the DNA is TGTGCCAGCAGCCCACGACAGGGGGTCCCCTATGGCTACACCTTC.

The chain couples TRBV6-5 to TRBJ1-5; 7 bases agree with TRBD1. V gave up 7 bases and J gave up 6 bases; unmatched junction bases: 6. Germline values: CDR1 MNHEY, CDR2 SVGAGI. This CDR3 is built from 13 residues. The CDR3 spells CASTQRGLQPQHF. The CDR3 DNA sequence: TGTGCCAGCACTCAGAGGGGGCTTCAGCCCCAGCATTTT.

The J gene is TRBJ2-2, the V gene TRBV7-6; 12 nucleotides align to TRBD2. Trimming at V came to 4 bases and at J to 5 bases, leaving 8 bases not matched to a gene. Germline CDR1 SGHVS, CDR2 FNYEAQ. The CDR3 runs 17 residues. The DNA for the CDR3 is TGTGCCAGCAGCTACTTACTAGCGGGGGGAATTACCGGGGAGCTGTTTTTT. Translation gives CASSYLLAGGITGELFF.

V and J are TRBV14 and TRBJ2-5; 8 nucleotides align to TRBD2. The CDR3 totals 21 residues. V dropped 0 bases and J dropped 5; count of bases not matched to a gene: 23. Germline-derived CDR1 and CDR2 are SGHDN and FVKESK. This chain's CDR3 is CASSQDDRLARKSVMSETQYF. In nucleotides, the CDR3 is TGTGCCAGCAGCCAAGATGATAGACTAGCGAGGAAGAGTGTCATGTCCGAGACCCAGTACTTC.

Concerning this clone: At one end the junction does not follow the germline gene, possibly because of a read error. The chain couples TRBV29-1 to TRBJ2-1; TRBD1 matches 9 bases. In germline, CDR1 is SQVTM, CDR2 ANQGSEA. The CDR3 contains 14 residues. The CDR3 DNA follows: TGCAGCGCTGACTTACAGGGGGCCTACAATGGGCAGTTCTTC. Protein product: CSADLQGAYNGQFF.

This sequence joins TRBV5-6 and TRBJ1-2, with 7 positions matching TRBD1. CDR3 length equals 17 residues. J was trimmed by 7 bases and V by 2 bases; bases with no gene match: 17. Germline CDR1 SGHDT, CDR2 YYEEEE. For the CDR3, the DNA is TGTGCCAGCAGCTTACAGGGGACGGGCCAAGTTCGGGGTGGCTACACCTTC. This codes for CASSLQGTGQVRGGYTF.

The chain couples TRBV29-1 to TRBJ1-1; D is uncertain. From germline, CDR1 is SQVTM and CDR2 ANQGSEA. The CDR3 is 14 residues long. V was trimmed by 3 bases and J by 0 bases, leaving 11 bases between them. DNA for the CDR3: TGCAGCGTTGAGTACGGAGGGATGAACACTGAAGCTTTCTTT. Its translation: CSVEYGGMNTEAFF. Full variable domain (missing parts from reference TRBV29-1 and TRBJ1-1): SAVISQKPSRDICQRGTSLTIQCQVDSQVTMMFWYRQQPGQSLTLIATANQGSEATYESGFVIDKFPISRPNLTFSTLTVSNMSPEDSSIYLCSVEYGGMNTEAFFGQGTRLTVV.

This clone was seen just once. The rearrangement links TRBV11-2 to TRBJ1-2, with D unresolved. CDR3 length equals 15 residues. Trimming removed 2 bases from V and 3 bases from J, with 13 bases in between. Looked up from germline, CDR1 is SGHAT and CDR2 is FQNNGV. The CDR3 DNA reads TGTGCCAGCAGCTTACAGTCAGGCTTTGACTATGGCTACACCTTC. Amino acids: CASSLQSGFDYGYTF.

This rearrangement joins TRBV11-2 to TRBJ2-5; 9 nucleotides match TRBD1. This CDR3 comprises 15 residues. In germline, CDR1 is SGHAT, CDR2 FQNNGV. After removal of 10 bases from V and 5 bases from J, the junction contained 14 bases not matched to a gene. CDR3 bases: TGTGCCACTGGGCTCGGGACAGGGTTCTCGGAGACCCAGTACTTC. Protein product: CATGLGTGFSETQYF.

V is TRBV4-1 and J is TRBJ2-7; 11 nucleotides agree with TRBD2. Germline lookup yields CDR1 MGHRA and CDR2 YSYEKL. This CDR3 spans 17 amino acids. Trimming took 0 bases from V and 0 from J; bases not matched to a gene: 4. The CDR3 coding sequence is TGCGCCAGCAGCCAAGAGCTAGCGGGGGGACTCTCCTACGAGCAGTACTTC. Amino acid sequence: CASSQELAGGLSYEQYF.

The chain is built from TRBV6-1 and TRBJ2-7, with 10 nucleotides matching TRBD1. The CDR3 totals 14 residues. The germline CDR1 and CDR2 sequences are MNHNS and SASEGT. V was clipped by 6 bases and J by 6 bases; unmatched bases: 8. CDR3 region: CASSGDRGYLEQYF. The DNA for the CDR3 is TGTGCCAGCAGCGGGGACAGGGGATACCTCGAGCAGTACTTC.

The rearrangement joins TRBV29-1 to TRBJ1-1; 9 nucleotides align to TRBD1. Germline V gives CDR1 SQVTM, CDR2 ANQGSEA. The CDR3 loop spans 14 amino acids. The V gene end was trimmed by 7 bases and the J gene end by 0 bases; junction bases not matched to a gene: 6. CDR3 sequence (DNA): TGCAGCGGCTTACAGGGGGCGGTGAACACTGAAGCTTTCTTT. Its translation: CSGLQGAVNTEAFF. The complete variable domain, with remaining parts taken from reference TRBV29-1 and TRBJ1-1, reads SAVISQKPSRDICQRGTSLTIQCQVDSQVTMMFWYRQQPGQSLTLIATANQGSEATYESGFVIDKFPISRPNLTFSTLTVSNMSPEDSSIYLCSGLQGAVNTEAFFGQGTRLTVV.

The chain carries TRBV7-2 and TRBJ2-5, with a possible D match to TRBD1 (6 bases). The CDR3 has 13 amino acids. Germline V gene sequence: CDR1 SGHTA, CDR2 FQGNSA. Trimming shortened V by 3 bases and J by 5 bases, and 10 bases separated the two germline ends. CDR3 residues: CASSFLGAETQYF. The DNA of the CDR3 is TGTGCCAGCAGCTTTTTGGGGGCGGAGACCCAGTACTTC.

Details on this clone: Sequence at one end of the junction differs from germline and may be a read error. The chain links TRBV4-3 to TRBJ1-1, with 7 bases that match TRBD1. Germline assignment: CDR1 LGHNA and CDR2 YSLEER. The CDR3 totals 15 residues. CDR3 region: CASTQEGAWPTEAFF. The DNA of the CDR3 is TGCGCCAGCACCCAAGAGGGGGCCTGGCCCACTGAAGCTTTCTTT.

The chain carries TRBV4-1 and TRBJ1-5, with D perhaps TRBD1 (6 bases). CDR3 size: 14 residues. Trimming removed 2 bases from V and 7 bases from J, with 12 bases in between. Germline lookup yields CDR1 MGHRA and CDR2 YSYEKL. The CDR3 region is CASSQTGSEQPQHF. In nucleotides, the CDR3 is TGCGCCAGCAGCCAAACAGGGTCCGAACAGCCCCAGCATTTT.